Listed below are T cell receptor beta chains from one sample, sequenced in a study of shared clonotypes between healthy human individuals. Using immunoSEQ multiplex PCR, the repertoire was profiled, and TCRdb retains in-frame clones only, with some absent. The sample records roughly 2.5 million clones, around nine tenths being singletons. The source material was naive CD4+ T cells sorted from blood. The receptors come from a man younger than 30 in good health. The CDR3 runs from the conserved cysteine through the conserved F or W. Fields, in order: clone size, D gene, J gene, V gene, CDR3 DNA, CDR3 protein. The D gene is left open where the match is weak. Not all rows give a size; the values are once, few, many and, for expanded clones, a class.

- - TRBJ1-2 TRBV29-1 TGCAGCGTTGAAACCCCCTCTGATGGGACACCGGGCTATGGCTACACCTTC CSVETPSDGTPGYGYTF
- - TRBJ2-2 TRBV19 TGTGCCAGTAGTATAGCGGGGGTGAACACCGGGGAGCTGTTTTTT CASSIAGVNTGELFF
- - TRBJ2-5 TRBV7-2 TGTGCCAGCAGCTTAGAATCGGGGACCCAGTACTTC CASSLESGTQYF
- TRBD2 TRBJ2-7 TRBV28 TGTGCCAGCAGTTCATTAGCGGGGGCCGCCTACGAGCAGTACTTC CASSSLAGAAYEQYF
- - TRBJ2-2 TRBV28 TGTGCCAGCGGGCCCCTCGGCGGGGAGCTGTTTTTT CASGPLGGELFF
- TRBD2 TRBJ2-1 TRBV18 TGTGCCAGCTCCCGGACTAGCGGGGACAATGAGCAGTTCTTC CASSRTSGDNEQFF
few - TRBJ1-4 TRBV25-1 TGTGCCAGCAGTTTTGGGGGAGTAGGAGAAAAACTGTTTTTT CASSFGGVGEKLFF
- TRBD1 TRBJ1-5 TRBV18 TGTGCCAGCTCGCTGGGACAGGGCGGCAATCAGCCCCAGCATTTT CASSLGQGGNQPQHF
- - TRBJ2-7 TRBV7-2 TGTGCCAGCCGCGGTGGGTTTTCCTACGAGCAGTACTTC CASRGGFSYEQYF
- - TRBJ1-4 TRBV6-1 TGTGCCAGCAGTGAACGGGGGGTAAATGAAAAACTGTTTTTT CASSERGVNEKLFF
- TRBD1 TRBJ1-2 TRBV7-9 TGTGCCAGCAGCAAACAGGGGTCTAACTATGGCTACACCTTC CASSKQGSNYGYTF
- - TRBJ1-2 TRBV12-2 TGTGCCGCCGAGGGAAGGAACTATGGCTACACCTTC CAAEGRNYGYTF
- - TRBJ2-7 TRBV4-1 TGCGCCAGCAGCCCCCCTAGCTATCCGGGGGAGCAGTACTTC CASSPPSYPGEQYF
- - TRBJ1-5 TRBV15 TGTGCCACCAGCAGAAAGGGCGGTCAGCCCCAGCATTTT CATSRKGGQPQHF
- - TRBJ1-4 TRBV19 TGTGCCAGTAGTCTGCCAGGAGGTGAAAAACTGTTTTTT CASSLPGGEKLFF
few - TRBJ2-2 TRBV7-2 TGTGCCAGCAGGTTGCCCGGACGCCGGACCGGGGAGCTGTTTTTT CASRLPGRRTGELFF
- - TRBJ1-1 TRBV7-2 TGTGCCAGCAGATCGAATTATGAAGCTTTCTTT CASRSNYEAFF
- - TRBJ1-6 TRBV6-1 TGTGCCAGCAGTGAACAGGCGACTAATTCACCCCTCCACTTT CASSEQATNSPLHF
- TRBD1 TRBJ2-7 TRBV29-1 TGCAGCGTTTATCCGGGACAGGGGGACTACGAGCAGTACTTC CSVYPGQGDYEQYF
few - TRBJ1-6 TRBV7-2 TGTGCCAGCAGCTTTGGGTGGAATTCACCCCTCCACTTT CASSFGWNSPLHF
- TRBD2 TRBJ2-5 TRBV7-6 TGTGCCAGCAGCTTACTGGCGGGGGGCGGTTCCGAGACCCAGTACTTC CASSLLAGGGSETQYF
- TRBD1 TRBJ2-1 TRBV19 TGTGCCAGTATAAGGACAGGCTACAATGAGCAGTTCTTC CASIRTGYNEQFF
- TRBD1 TRBJ1-2 TRBV11-2 TGTGCCAGCAGCCTCGGACAGGGGGCATATGGCTACACCTTC CASSLGQGAYGYTF
- - TRBJ1-6 TRBV7-8 TGTGCCAGCAGCTTAGATCGGGGTCGGATTAATTCACCCCTCCACTTT CASSLDRGRINSPLHF
- - TRBJ2-7 TRBV7-2 TGTGCCAGCAGCTTAGCAATACGGAGCCCCTACGAGCAGTACTTC CASSLAIRSPYEQYF
few TRBD1 TRBJ1-3 TRBV2 TGTGCCAGCAGCGGGACAGTTGGAAACACCATATATTTT CASSGTVGNTIYF
- - TRBJ2-7 TRBV14 TGTGCCAGCAGCCAAGATCTGGGGTCCTCCGAGCAGTACTTC CASSQDLGSSEQYF
- TRBD1 TRBJ1-6 TRBV19 TGTGCCAGTAGTGAACGGACAGGGGGGGCCAATAATTCACCCCTCCACTTT CASSERTGGANNSPLHF
- TRBD1 TRBJ1-2 TRBV19 TGTGCCAGTTCTCCGGGACAGCGAGGGAACTATGGCTACACCTTC CASSPGQRGNYGYTF
- TRBD1 TRBJ2-7 TRBV18 TGTGCCAGCTCCCCGGGACAGGCAAAAACCTACGAGCAGTACTTC CASSPGQAKTYEQYF
- - TRBJ1-1 TRBV29-1 TGCAGCGCCCACCGGGATATGAACACTGAAGCTTTCTTT CSAHRDMNTEAFF
- TRBD1 TRBJ1-2 TRBV30 TGTGCCTGGAGTGTACGGACAGGGGCTGGCTACACCTTC CAWSVRTGAGYTF
- - TRBJ2-1 TRBV6-5 TGTGCCAGCAGTTACTCCTTAGCGCGCTCCTACAATGAGCAGTTCTTC CASSYSLARSYNEQFF
- - TRBJ2-3 TRBV2 TGTGCCAGCAAAGCGACGGCAGATACGCAGTATTTT CASKATADTQYF
- - TRBJ2-5 TRBV28 TGTGCCAGCGGTTCGGGGTTGGGAGAGACCCAGTACTTC CASGSGLGETQYF
few - TRBJ2-7 TRBV11-3 TGTGCCAGCAGCACCGGGAGCTCCTACGAGCAGTACTTC CASSTGSSYEQYF
- TRBD2 TRBJ2-5 TRBV4-3 TGCGCCAGCAGCCAAGATCGGACTAGCGGGAGGATGGCCCAGTACTTC CASSQDRTSGRMAQYF
few - TRBJ1-1 TRBV6-1 TGTGCCAGCAGTTCGGGGGGGAAACCGAACACTGAAGCTTTCTTT CASSSGGKPNTEAFF
- - TRBJ1-5 TRBV6-6 TGTGCCAGCAGTAACCCATACAGGCCGCCACCCCAGCATTTT CASSNPYRPPPQHF
- TRBD2 TRBJ2-3 TRBV18 TGTGCCAGCTCACCTAGCGGGGCTGCGGGTACGCAGTATTTT CASSPSGAAGTQYF
- TRBD1 TRBJ1-1 TRBV7-2 TGTGCCAGCAGCTTATATAGGACAGGGGGAGTGAAGACTGAAGCTTTCTTT CASSLYRTGGVKTEAFF
- - TRBJ1-5 TRBV28 TGTGCCAGCAGTTTATCGGGGAATAGCAATCAGCCCCAGCATTTT CASSLSGNSNQPQHF
- - TRBJ1-1 TRBV30 TGTGCCTGGTCAGGACGGTGGGACACTGAAGCTTTCTTT CAWSGRWDTEAFF
- - TRBJ2-2 TRBV7-9 TGTGCCAGCAGCTTAGGTGTCACTACCGGGGAGCTGTTTTTT CASSLGVTTGELFF
- - TRBJ1-2 TRBV28 TGTGCCAGCAGTTCGCCCGGTGGGGCCTATGGCTACACCTTC CASSSPGGAYGYTF